One sample yielded the 19 T cell receptor beta chains listed below, sequenced in a study of blood T cell repertoires in COVID-19. This table comes from immunoSEQ multiplex PCR, and its TCRdb copy is limited to in-frame clones, with some not included. The sample yields roughly 240,000 clones, approximately 84% seen once. The sample consisted of peripheral blood. Source of these receptors: an elderly woman with acute or convalescent COVID-19.

The CDR3 DNA is TGTGCCATCAGGATGGACAGGAGCTCCTACGAGCAGTACTTC. Translating gives CAIRMDRSSYEQYF. This sequence joins TRBV10-3 and TRBJ2-7, with 7 bases identical to TRBD1. Germline trimming cut 6 bases from V and 0 bases from J; bases unmatched to any gene: 5. CDR1 ENHRY and CDR2 SYGVKD come from the germline V gene. This CDR3 region has 14 residues.

V gene TRBV24-1 combines with J gene TRBJ2-1; 11 bases match TRBD2. V shed 7 bases and J 4 bases; nucleotides not matched to a gene: 8. CDR1 and CDR2 (germline): KGHDR, SFDVKD. This CDR3 spans 16 amino acids. CDR3 nucleotide sequence: TGTGCCACCAGCCCTGGGACTAGCGGAATGTACAATGAGCAGTTCTTC. It encodes CATSPGTSGMYNEQFF.

The chain employs TRBV7-2 and TRBJ2-1; 7 positions agree with TRBD2. This CDR3 region has 16 residues. CDR1 and CDR2 from the germline V gene are SGHTA and FQGNSA. The V and J ends lost 5 bases and 4 bases, in that order; junction bases with no gene match: 11. This chain's CDR3 is CASSHREGSGYNEQFF. CDR3 in DNA: TGTGCCAGCAGCCATAGGGAGGGTTCAGGGTACAATGAGCAGTTCTTC.

This chain joins TRBV19 and TRBJ1-5, with a weak D call TRBD1 (5 bases). V lost 4 bases to trimming and J lost 0 bases, with 13 bases between them. The CDR3 has 16 amino acids. The germline V gene has CDR1 LNHDA and CDR2 SQIVND (reference sequence). Here the CDR3 reads CASSRTGGDSNQPQHF. The DNA for the CDR3 is TGTGCCAGTAGTAGAACAGGAGGGGATAGCAATCAGCCCCAGCATTTT.

The chain joins TRBV5-1 to TRBJ1-3; maybe TRBD1 (6 bases). V was pared by 4 bases and J by 0 bases, with 11 bases between. Germline V lookup: CDR1 SGHRS, CDR2 YFSETQ. This CDR3 contains 15 residues. CDR3 protein: CASSGDMSSGNTIYF. Here the CDR3 DNA reads TGCGCCAGCAGCGGGGACATGAGCTCTGGAAACACCATATATTTT.

This chain uses TRBV6-2 or TRBV6-3 with TRBJ2-7; 13 positions agree with TRBD2. V lost 0 bases, J lost 4 bases, and 9 bases stayed unmatched. The germline gives CDR1 MNHEY, CDR2 SVGEGT. The CDR3 length is 18 residues. The CDR3 is CASSYSGVGLAGVYEQYF. The DNA of the CDR3 is TGTGCCAGCAGTTACTCTGGAGTAGGACTAGCGGGAGTGTACGAGCAGTACTTC.

V and J are TRBV18 and TRBJ2-7, with D possibly being TRBD2 (6 bases). V gave up 5 bases and J gave up 5 bases, with 10 bases separating them. The CDR3 extends over 12 amino acids. Germline lookup yields CDR1 KGHSH and CDR2 LQKENI. The CDR3 coding sequence is TGTGCCAGCTCAGCCGGAGGGCACGAGCAGTACTTC. Its protein product is CASSAGGHEQYF.

V is TRBV7-9 and J is TRBJ1-4; 9 nucleotides match TRBD1. Germline CDR1 reads SEHNR; CDR2 reads FQNEAQ (reference sequence). V shed 3 bases and J 0 bases; nucleotides not matched to a gene: 5. The CDR3 has 17 amino acids. CDR3 DNA sequence: TGTGCCAGCAGCTTCCGGACAGGGGTGGCAACTAATGAAAAACTGTTTTTT. It translates to CASSFRTGVATNEKLFF.

The V gene is TRBV4-2, the J gene TRBJ2-2, with a weak D call TRBD2 (5 bases). V was pared by 0 bases and J by 0 bases, with 8 bases between. This CDR3 comprises 16 residues. Germline V gives CDR1 LGHNA, CDR2 YNFKEQ. The chain's CDR3 is CASSQDPLANTGELFF. The CDR3 DNA follows: TGTGCCAGCAGCCAAGATCCACTAGCGAACACCGGGGAGCTGTTTTTT.

The chain has TRBV4-2 and TRBJ1-2; TRBD1 is a possible D gene (5 bases). Germline V CDR1 and CDR2: LGHNA, YNFKEQ. The V gene lost 5 bases and the J gene lost 0 bases, with 13 bases spanning the gap. This CDR3 contains 15 residues. The CDR3: CASSEGTATNYGYTF. The CDR3 DNA follows: TGTGCCAGCAGCGAAGGGACTGCCACTAACTATGGCTACACCTTC.

V gene TRBV29-1 combines with J gene TRBJ1-2; D is perhaps TRBD1 (5 bases). The CDR3 consists of 14 residues. Trimming left V 3 bases short and J 4 bases short, with 15 bases between. Per germline, CDR1 SQVTM and CDR2 ANQGSEA. The CDR3 is CSVEVRARGYGYTF. The CDR3 DNA reads as TGCAGCGTTGAGGTTCGGGCTAGGGGCTATGGCTACACCTTC.

This chain uses TRBV5-5 with TRBJ2-3; 8 bases line up with TRBD2. With V trimmed by 1 base and J by 3 bases, 1 base remained unmatched. This CDR3 is 14 amino acids long. Germline CDR1 SGHKS, CDR2 YYEKEE (reference sequence). This chain's CDR3 is CASSLIAGTDTQYF. The DNA of the CDR3 is TGTGCCAGCAGCTTGATAGCGGGGACAGATACGCAGTATTTT.

The chain links TRBV6-1 to TRBJ1-2; a possible D gene is TRBD1 (6 bases). Germline lookup yields CDR1 MNHNS and CDR2 SASEGT. The CDR3 has 17 amino acids. The ends were cut back, 4 bases at V and 3 bases at J, with 21 bases in the middle. In nucleotides, the CDR3 is TGTGCCAGCAGTGGTGCACGACGGGGGGCCCATCACTATGGCTACACCTTC. Translation gives CASSGARRGAHHYGYTF.

This clone was observed once. This sequence joins TRBV30 and TRBJ1-5, with D uncertain. This CDR3 region has 15 residues. Germline V gene data show CDR1 as GTSNPN and CDR2 as SVGIG (reference sequence). V was shortened by 3 bases and J by 3 bases, with 15 bases between the two germline ends. The CDR3 DNA is TGTGCCTGGAGCCTCCCCCCGGGTATCAATCAGCCCCAGCATTTT. Amino acid sequence: CAWSLPPGINQPQHF.

This chain links TRBV2 with TRBJ1-1, with 7 nucleotides matching TRBD1. The CDR3 consists of 15 residues. Germline lookup yields CDR1 SNHLY and CDR2 FYNNEI. V trimming: 6 bases; J trimming: 1 base; junction bases outside the gene matches: 8. The CDR3 sequence: CASRATWTGNTEAFF. The CDR3 DNA sequence: TGTGCCAGCAGGGCTACCTGGACAGGGAACACTGAAGCTTTCTTT.

The chain links TRBV9 to TRBJ2-1, with D possibly being TRBD2 (5 bases). This CDR3 contains 14 residues. The V and J ends lost 0 bases and 7 bases respectively, with 11 bases between them. Looked up from germline, CDR1 is SGDLS and CDR2 is YYNGEE. CDR3 residues: CASSVGGSINEQFF. CDR3 sequence (DNA): TGTGCCAGCAGCGTAGGAGGGAGTATAAATGAGCAGTTCTTC.

This chain links TRBV5-1 with TRBJ2-7; D gene ambiguous. The CDR3 loop spans 13 amino acids. The ends were cut back, 4 bases at V and 1 base at J, with 9 bases in the middle. The germline V gene encodes CDR1 SGHRS and CDR2 YFSETQ. The CDR3 here is CASSRSYSYEQYF. The CDR3 DNA follows: TGCGCCAGCAGCCGTAGTTATTCCTACGAGCAGTACTTC. The entire variable domain, with the rest obtained from reference TRBV5-1 and TRBJ2-7, is as follows: KAGVTQTPRYLIKTRGQQVTLSCSPISGHRSVSWYQQTPGQGLQFLFEYFSETQRNKGNFPGRFSGRQFSNSRSEMNVSTLELGDSALYLCASSRSYSYEQYFGPGTRLTVT.

The V call is TRBV14, the J call TRBJ1-1; tentative D call: TRBD1 (6 bases). The CDR3 is 13 residues long. The V and J ends lost 2 bases and 7 bases respectively, with 11 bases between them. Germline V lookup: CDR1 SGHDN, CDR2 FVKESK. CDR3 bases: TGTGCCAGCAGCCAACAGGGGCAGAGTGAAGCTTTCTTT. It encodes CASSQQGQSEAFF.

The chain carries TRBV7-9 and TRBJ2-3, with D maybe TRBD1 (5 bases). CDR1 and CDR2 from the germline V gene are SEHNR and FQNEAQ (reference sequence). This CDR3 region has 15 residues. The V end was cut by 5 bases, the J end by 0 bases, with 12 bases between. CDR3 DNA sequence: TGTGCCAGCAGCCTGGGGCAGGGTAGCACAGATACGCAGTATTTT. This codes for CASSLGQGSTDTQYF.